Below are 16 T cell receptor beta chains sequenced from a single sample in a study of blood T cells in healthy people across ages. A second PCR, run for roughly 7 to 11 cycles, used a sample-barcoded 5' primer plus a J-beta primer mix. TCRdb reanalysed the 5' RACE reads using MiXCR and keeps one entry per CDR3 protein. The sample lists 1.8 million or so distinct CDR3 sequences, 39% seen once, with around 23% in the top ten. The sample taken for sequencing was blood. These receptors were obtained from a human donor in good health.

The CDR3 bases are TGTGCCAGCAGCTTAGTTCGGTTTAGGGAGCAGTACTTC. Translation gives CASSLVRFREQYF. V is TRBV7-2 and J is TRBJ2-5; tentative D call: TRBD2 (5 bases). Germline V gene sequence: CDR1 SGHTA, CDR2 FQGNSA. The germline V and J ends were trimmed by 1 base and 11 bases, with 14 bases remaining between them. The CDR3 extends over 13 amino acids.

This clonotype appeared a few times. This rearrangement joins TRBV5-1 to TRBJ2-3; no clear D. V was trimmed by 4 bases and J by 0 bases, leaving 12 bases between them. The CDR3 extends over 15 amino acids. Germline V CDR1 and CDR2: SGHRS, YFSETQ. The CDR3 protein is CASSNSDPSTDTQYF. DNA of the CDR3: TGCGCCAGCAGCAACTCGGACCCTAGCACAGATACGCAGTATTTT.

DNA of the CDR3: TGCGCCAGCAGACCTAAGGGAGGTAACATTCAGTACTTC. This gives the protein CASRPKGGNIQYF. V is TRBV5-1 and J is TRBJ2-4; maybe TRBD2 (6 bases). Trimming left V 5 bases short and J 7 bases short, with 13 bases between. The length of the CDR3 is 13 residues. Germline assignment: CDR1 SGHRS and CDR2 YFSETQ.

The V call is TRBV24-1, the J call TRBJ2-2; D may be TRBD1 or TRBD2 (5 bases each). CDR1 is KGHDR, CDR2 SFDVKD, per germline. This CDR3 comprises 13 residues. Trimming pared 9 bases from V and 7 bases from J, leaving 14 bases between. CDR3 in amino acids: CATYEGSSGELFF. DNA of the CDR3: TGTGCCACCTATGAGGGGTCCAGCGGGGAGCTGTTTTTT.

This clonotype appeared once. The chain joins TRBV7-2 to TRBJ2-3; a possible D gene is TRBD1 (6 bases). The CDR3 extends over 16 amino acids. Germline CDR1 and CDR2: SGHTA and FQGNSA. With 5 bases removed from V and 1 base from J, the gap between germline ends came to 16 bases. CDR3 sequence: CASSLQGTARTDTQYF. The CDR3 DNA reads TGTGCCAGCAGCCTACAGGGTACCGCTCGCACAGATACGCAGTATTTT.

This chain uses TRBV6-2 or TRBV6-3 with TRBJ1-2; D is possibly TRBD1 (6 bases). V shed 6 bases and J shed 7 bases, with 24 bases lying between them. Per germline, CDR1 MNHEY and CDR2 SVGEGT. This CDR3 is 16 amino acids long. CDR3 bases: TGTGCCAGCAGATACCATGCGACAGGTCCCTCTTTTGGCTACACCTTC. The encoded protein is CASRYHATGPSFGYTF.

This clonotype was seen only a few times. This sequence joins TRBV10-3 and TRBJ1-5, with a possible D match to TRBD1 (6 bases). V gave up 4 bases and J gave up 3 bases, with 10 bases separating them. Germline V gene sequence: CDR1 ENHRY, CDR2 SYGVKD. The CDR3 extends over 14 amino acids. The chain's CDR3 is CAISGRDNNQPQHF. The CDR3 bases are TGTGCCATCAGTGGCCGGGACAACAATCAGCCCCAGCATTTT.

This clonotype was recorded only once. CDR3 in amino acids: CASRGLENTGELFF. CDR3 DNA sequence: TGTGCCAGCCGGGGACTCGAAAACACCGGGGAGCTGTTTTTT. The chain has TRBV6-5 and TRBJ2-2; D possibly corresponds to TRBD2 (6 bases). The CDR3 has 14 residues. V was shortened by 8 bases and J by 2 bases, with 12 bases between the two germline ends. Germline lookup yields CDR1 MNHEY and CDR2 SVGAGI.

The J gene is TRBJ2-3, the V gene TRBV12-3 or TRBV12-4; 10 nucleotides match TRBD2. The CDR3 has 17 residues. Losses at the gene ends were 3 bases for V and 2 bases for J; bases not matched to a gene: 8. This chain's CDR3 is CASSFLAGAFSTDTQYF. The CDR3 DNA sequence: TGTGCCAGCAGTTTCCTAGCGGGGGCCTTCTCCACAGATACGCAGTATTTT.

The table lists this clonotype with a few counts. V gene TRBV7-2 combines with J gene TRBJ2-3; TRBD1 or TRBD2 may be the D gene (6 bases each). From germline, CDR1 is SGHTA and CDR2 FQGNSA. V was pared by 0 bases and J by 6 bases, with 13 bases between. This CDR3 has 15 residues. CDR3 nucleotide sequence: TGTGCCAGCAGCTTAGCGGGGGGCCCACCTGATACGCAGTATTTT. Translated: CASSLAGGPPDTQYF.

This clonotype was recorded a few times. The chain joins TRBV27 to TRBJ1-2; 7 nucleotides line up with TRBD1. The germline gives CDR1 MNHEY, CDR2 SMNVEV (reference sequence). V was clipped by 6 bases and J by 7 bases; unmatched bases: 11. The CDR3 sequence is 14 residues long. This CDR3 is CASSATPTGSGYTF. In nucleotides, the CDR3 is TGTGCCAGCAGCGCAACCCCGACAGGGTCTGGCTACACCTTC.

This clonotype was picked up a small number of times. The rearrangement uses TRBV5-5 and TRBJ1-2; a possible D gene is TRBD1 (6 bases). Trimming left V 9 bases short and J 4 bases short, with 16 bases between. Germline CDR1 and CDR2: SGHKS and YYEKEE (reference sequence). This CDR3 is built from 13 residues. DNA for the CDR3: TGTGCCACCTCAGGACAGCCCCTCTATGGCTACACCTTC. Amino acid sequence: CATSGQPLYGYTF.

The rearrangement links TRBV27 to TRBJ1-5; 7 bases map to TRBD1. This CDR3 contains 15 residues. The V gene end was trimmed by 5 bases and the J gene end by 3 bases; junction bases not matched to a gene: 7. Germline CDR1 and CDR2: MNHEY and SMNVEV (reference sequence). CDR3 sequence (DNA): TGTGCCAGCAGTCAGTTCAGGGGGGACAATCAGCCCCAGCATTTT. Encoded protein: CASSQFRGDNQPQHF.

The chain couples TRBV12-3 or TRBV12-4 to TRBJ2-1; 8 bases map to TRBD2. This CDR3 spans 14 amino acids. The V and J ends lost 6 bases and 7 bases, in that order; junction bases with no gene match: 8. The CDR3 coding sequence is TGTGCCAGCAGGCCCGGGAGCGGGGGAAATGAGCAGTTCTTC. As protein: CASRPGSGGNEQFF.

J is TRBJ2-1 and V is TRBV7-2, with D perhaps TRBD1 (6 bases). The V end was cut by 2 bases, the J end by 6 bases, with 11 bases between. The germline V gene has CDR1 SGHTA and CDR2 FQGNSA. This CDR3 is built from 14 residues. This CDR3 reads CASSLYRAGNEQFF. The CDR3, as DNA: TGTGCCAGCAGCTTATACAGGGCGGGCAATGAGCAGTTCTTC.

The chain joins TRBV20-1 to TRBJ1-2; no reliable D call. Germline V CDR1 and CDR2: DFQATT, SNEGSKA (reference sequence). Trimming left V 4 bases short and J 2 bases short, with 11 bases between. The CDR3 spans 13 residues. The CDR3: CSAIRPQNYGYTF. CDR3 nucleotide sequence: TGCAGTGCTATCAGACCGCAGAACTATGGCTACACCTTC.